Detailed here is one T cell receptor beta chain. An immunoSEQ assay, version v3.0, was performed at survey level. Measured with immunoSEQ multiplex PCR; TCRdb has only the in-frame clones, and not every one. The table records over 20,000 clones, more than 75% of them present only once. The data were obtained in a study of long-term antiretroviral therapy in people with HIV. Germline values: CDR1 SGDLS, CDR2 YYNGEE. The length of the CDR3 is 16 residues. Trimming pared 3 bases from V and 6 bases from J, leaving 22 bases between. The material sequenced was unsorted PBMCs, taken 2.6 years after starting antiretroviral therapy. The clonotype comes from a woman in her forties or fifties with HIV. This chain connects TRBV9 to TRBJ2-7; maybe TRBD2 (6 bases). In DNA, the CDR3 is TGTGCCAGCAGCGAGGCCGGGACTGGCCCGTTTGGCGAGCAGTACTTC. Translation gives CASSEAGTGPFGEQYF.